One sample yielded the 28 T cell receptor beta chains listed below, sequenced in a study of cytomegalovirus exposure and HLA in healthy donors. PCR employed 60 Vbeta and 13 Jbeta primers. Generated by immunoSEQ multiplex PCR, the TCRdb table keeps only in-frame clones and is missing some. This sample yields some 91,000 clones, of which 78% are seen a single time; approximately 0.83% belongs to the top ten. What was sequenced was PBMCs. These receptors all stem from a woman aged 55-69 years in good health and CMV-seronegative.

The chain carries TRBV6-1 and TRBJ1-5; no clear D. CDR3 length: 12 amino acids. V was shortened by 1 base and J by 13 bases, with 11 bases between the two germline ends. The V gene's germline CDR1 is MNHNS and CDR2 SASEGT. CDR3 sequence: CASSEGNTEQHF. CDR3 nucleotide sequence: TGTGCCAGCAGTGAAGGGAACACAGAACAGCATTTT.

For the CDR3, the DNA is TGCGCCAGCAGGCCTCCTGGAGACGAGCAGTACTTC. It is translated as CASRPPGDEQYF. The V gene is TRBV10-2, the J gene TRBJ2-7; no clear D gene. V lost 6 bases and J lost 5, with 11 bases in between. CDR1 is WSHSY and CDR2 is SAAADI in the germline V gene. The CDR3 is made up of 12 amino acids.

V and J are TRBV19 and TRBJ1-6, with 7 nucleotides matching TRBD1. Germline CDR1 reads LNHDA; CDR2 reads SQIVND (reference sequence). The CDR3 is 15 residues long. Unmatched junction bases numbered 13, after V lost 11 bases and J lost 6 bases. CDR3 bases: TGTGCCTCCACCGGACAGGTGGGGTTTAATTCACCCCTCCACTTT. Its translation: CASTGQVGFNSPLHF.

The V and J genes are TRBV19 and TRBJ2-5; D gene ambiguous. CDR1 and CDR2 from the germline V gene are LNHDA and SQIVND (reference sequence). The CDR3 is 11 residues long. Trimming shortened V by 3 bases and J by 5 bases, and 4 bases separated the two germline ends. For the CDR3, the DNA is TGTGCCAGTAGTATGAGGGAGACCCAGTACTTC. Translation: CASSMRETQYF. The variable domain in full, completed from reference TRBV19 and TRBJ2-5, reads DGGITQSPKYLFRKEGQNVTLSCEQNLNHDAMYWYRQDPGQGLRLIYYSQIVNDFQKGDIAEGYSVSREKKESFPLTVTSAQKNPTAFYLCASSMRETQYFGPGTRLLVL.

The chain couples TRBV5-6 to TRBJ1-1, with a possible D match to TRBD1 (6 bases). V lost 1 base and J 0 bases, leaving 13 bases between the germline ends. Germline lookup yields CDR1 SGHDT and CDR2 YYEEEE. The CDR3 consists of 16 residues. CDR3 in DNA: TGTGCCAGCAGCTTGACAGGGCTGAACATGAACACTGAAGCTTTCTTT. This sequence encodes CASSLTGLNMNTEAFF.

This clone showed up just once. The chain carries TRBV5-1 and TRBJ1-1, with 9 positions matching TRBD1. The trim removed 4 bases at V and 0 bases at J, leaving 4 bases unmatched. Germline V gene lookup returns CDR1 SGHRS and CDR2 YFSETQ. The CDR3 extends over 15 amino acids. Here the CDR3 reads CASSAGQGLNTEAFF. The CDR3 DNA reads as TGCGCCAGCAGCGCCGGACAGGGGCTGAACACTGAAGCTTTCTTT.

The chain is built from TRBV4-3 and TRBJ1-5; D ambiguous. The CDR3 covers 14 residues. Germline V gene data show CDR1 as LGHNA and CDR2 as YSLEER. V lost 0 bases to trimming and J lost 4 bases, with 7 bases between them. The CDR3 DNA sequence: TGCGCCAGCAGCCAAGATCCGGGAAATCAGCCCCAGCATTTT. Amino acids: CASSQDPGNQPQHF.

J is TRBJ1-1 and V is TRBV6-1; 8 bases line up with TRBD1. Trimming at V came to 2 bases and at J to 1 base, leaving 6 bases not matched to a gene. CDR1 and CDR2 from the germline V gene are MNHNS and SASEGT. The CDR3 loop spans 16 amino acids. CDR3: CASSELLGTGNTEAFF. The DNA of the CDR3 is TGTGCCAGCAGTGAATTACTTGGGACAGGGAACACTGAAGCTTTCTTT.

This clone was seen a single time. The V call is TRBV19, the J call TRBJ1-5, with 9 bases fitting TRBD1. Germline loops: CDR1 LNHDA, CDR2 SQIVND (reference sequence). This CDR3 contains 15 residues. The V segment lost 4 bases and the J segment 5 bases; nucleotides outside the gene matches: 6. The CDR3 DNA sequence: TGTGCCAGTAGTACCCTGGGACAGGGCGATCAGCCCCAGCATTTT. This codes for CASSTLGQGDQPQHF.

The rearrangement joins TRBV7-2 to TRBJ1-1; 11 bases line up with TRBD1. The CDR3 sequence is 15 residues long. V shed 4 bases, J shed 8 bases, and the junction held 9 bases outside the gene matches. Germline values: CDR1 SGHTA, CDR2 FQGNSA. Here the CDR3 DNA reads TGTGCCAGCAGCTACTCCGGGACAGGGGGAAAGGAAGCTTTCTTT. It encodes CASSYSGTGGKEAFF. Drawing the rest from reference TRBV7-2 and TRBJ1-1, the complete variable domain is GAGVSQSPSNKVTEKGKDVELRCDPISGHTALYWYRQSLGQGLEFLIYFQGNSAPDKSGLPSDRFSAERTGGSVSTLTIQRTQQEDSAVYLCASSYSGTGGKEAFFGQGTRLTVV.

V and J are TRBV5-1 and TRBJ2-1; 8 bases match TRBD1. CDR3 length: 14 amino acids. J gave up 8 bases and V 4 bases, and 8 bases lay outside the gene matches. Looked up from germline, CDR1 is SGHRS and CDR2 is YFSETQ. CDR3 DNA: TGCGCCAGCAGCCCAGGACAGGGTTTCGATGAGCAGTTCTTC. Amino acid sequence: CASSPGQGFDEQFF.

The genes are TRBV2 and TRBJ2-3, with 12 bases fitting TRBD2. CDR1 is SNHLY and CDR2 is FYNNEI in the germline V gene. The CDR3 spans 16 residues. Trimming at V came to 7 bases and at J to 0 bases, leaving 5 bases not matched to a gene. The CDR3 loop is CASIRLAGASTDTQYF. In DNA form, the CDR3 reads TGTGCCAGCATCAGACTAGCGGGGGCTAGCACAGATACGCAGTATTTT. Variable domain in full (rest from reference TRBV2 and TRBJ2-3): EPEVTQTPSHQVTQMGQEVILRCVPISNHLYFYWYRQILGQKVEFLVSFYNNEISEKSEIFDDQFSVERPDGSNFTLKIRSTKLEDSAMYFCASIRLAGASTDTQYFGPGTRLTVL.

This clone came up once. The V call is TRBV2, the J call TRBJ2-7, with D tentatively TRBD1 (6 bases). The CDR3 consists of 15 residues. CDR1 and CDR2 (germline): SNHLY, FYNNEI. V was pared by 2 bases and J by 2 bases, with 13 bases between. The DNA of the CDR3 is TGTGCCAGCAGTGAATGGGGGCAGGGAACCTACGAGCAGTACTTC. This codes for CASSEWGQGTYEQYF.

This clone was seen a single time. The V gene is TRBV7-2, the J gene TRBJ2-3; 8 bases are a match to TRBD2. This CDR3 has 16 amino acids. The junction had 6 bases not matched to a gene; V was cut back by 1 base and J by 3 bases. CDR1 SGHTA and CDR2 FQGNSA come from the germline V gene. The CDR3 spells CASSLDPGGGTDTQYF. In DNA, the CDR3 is TGTGCCAGCAGCTTAGATCCCGGGGGGGGGACAGATACGCAGTATTTT.

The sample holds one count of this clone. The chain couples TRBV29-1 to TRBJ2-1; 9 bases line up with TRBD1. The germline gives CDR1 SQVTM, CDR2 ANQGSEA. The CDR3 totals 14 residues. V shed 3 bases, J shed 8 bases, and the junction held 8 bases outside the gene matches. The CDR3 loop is CSVDGDRVVDEQFF. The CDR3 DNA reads TGCAGCGTTGACGGGGACAGGGTTGTCGATGAGCAGTTCTTC.

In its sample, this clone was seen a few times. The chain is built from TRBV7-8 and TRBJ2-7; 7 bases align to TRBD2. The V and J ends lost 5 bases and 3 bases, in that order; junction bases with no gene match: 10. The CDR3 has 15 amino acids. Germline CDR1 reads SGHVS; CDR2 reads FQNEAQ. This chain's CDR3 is CASSPSEGGVYEQYF. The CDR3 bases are TGTGCCAGCAGCCCCTCCGAGGGAGGGGTCTACGAGCAGTACTTC.

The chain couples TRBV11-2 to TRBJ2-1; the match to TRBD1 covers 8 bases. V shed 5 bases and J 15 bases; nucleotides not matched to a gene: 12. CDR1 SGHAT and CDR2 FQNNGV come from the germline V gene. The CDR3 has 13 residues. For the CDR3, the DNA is TGTGCCAGCAGCCCAATCAACAGGGGGGCACGGTTCTTC. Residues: CASSPINRGARFF.

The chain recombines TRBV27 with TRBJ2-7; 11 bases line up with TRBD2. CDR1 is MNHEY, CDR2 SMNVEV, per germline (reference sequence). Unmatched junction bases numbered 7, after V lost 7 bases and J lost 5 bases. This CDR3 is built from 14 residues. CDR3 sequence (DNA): TGTGCCAGCAATTCCCTAGCGGGAGGCAACGAGCAGTACTTC. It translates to CASNSLAGGNEQYF.

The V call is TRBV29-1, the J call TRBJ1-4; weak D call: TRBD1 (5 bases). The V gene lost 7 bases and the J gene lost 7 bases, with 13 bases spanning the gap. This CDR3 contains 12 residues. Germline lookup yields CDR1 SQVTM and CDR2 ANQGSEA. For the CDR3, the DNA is TGCAGCGCCGCGGAGGGGACTGAAAAACTGTTTTTT. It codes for CSAAEGTEKLFF.

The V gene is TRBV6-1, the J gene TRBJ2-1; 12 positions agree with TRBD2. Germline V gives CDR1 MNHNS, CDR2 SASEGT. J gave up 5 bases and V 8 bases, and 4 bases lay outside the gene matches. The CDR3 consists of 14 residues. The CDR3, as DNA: TGTGCCAGCCTTGGACTAGCGGGGAACAATGAGCAGTTCTTC. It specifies CASLGLAGNNEQFF.

The CDR3 loop reads CASSSTPSGRAVQGETQYF. The CDR3, as DNA: TGCGCCAGCAGCTCCACGCCTAGCGGGAGGGCGGTACAGGGAGAGACCCAGTACTTC. The V and J genes are TRBV5-1 and TRBJ2-5; the match to TRBD2 covers 12 bases. Trimming took 3 bases from V and 4 from J; bases not matched to a gene: 16. The germline CDR1 and CDR2 sequences are SGHRS and YFSETQ. This CDR3 has 19 amino acids.

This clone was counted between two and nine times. The CDR3 DNA follows: TGTGCCAGCGCCGGGGGAGGGATCGATGGCTACACCTTC. This encodes CASAGGGIDGYTF. The rearrangement joins TRBV25-1 to TRBJ1-2; perhaps TRBD1 as D (5 bases). Germline V gene data show CDR1 as MGHDK and CDR2 as SYGVNS. V shed 8 bases and J shed 6 bases, with 16 bases lying between them. CDR3 length: 13 residues.

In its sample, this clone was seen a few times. Here the CDR3 DNA reads TGTGCCAGTAGTATAGGGTTGGGCGACTATGGCTACACCTTC. This sequence encodes CASSIGLGDYGYTF. The chain joins TRBV19 to TRBJ1-2; D is ambiguous. Trimming removed 1 base from V and 3 bases from J, with 9 bases in between. There are 14 residues in the CDR3. Germline values: CDR1 LNHDA, CDR2 SQIVND (reference sequence). Using reference TRBV19 and TRBJ1-2 for the parts outside the CDR3, the full variable domain is DGGITQSPKYLFRKEGQNVTLSCEQNLNHDAMYWYRQDPGQGLRLIYYSQIVNDFQKGDIAEGYSVSREKKESFPLTVTSAQKNPTAFYLCASSIGLGDYGYTFGSGTRLTVV.

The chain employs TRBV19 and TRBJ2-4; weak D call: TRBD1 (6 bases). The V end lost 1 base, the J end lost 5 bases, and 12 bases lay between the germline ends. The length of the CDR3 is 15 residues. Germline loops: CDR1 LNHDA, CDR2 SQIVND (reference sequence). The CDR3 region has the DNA TGTGCCAGTAGTATAGGAGGGGGTCGGGAAAACATTCAGTACTTC. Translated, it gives CASSIGGGRENIQYF.

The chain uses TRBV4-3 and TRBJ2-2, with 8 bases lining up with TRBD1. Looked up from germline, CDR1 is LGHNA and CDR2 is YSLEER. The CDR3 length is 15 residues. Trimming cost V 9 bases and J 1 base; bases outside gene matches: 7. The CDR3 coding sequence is TGCGCCAGTTCCCCCGGGACAGGGAACACCGGGGAGCTGTTTTTT. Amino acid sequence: CASSPGTGNTGELFF.

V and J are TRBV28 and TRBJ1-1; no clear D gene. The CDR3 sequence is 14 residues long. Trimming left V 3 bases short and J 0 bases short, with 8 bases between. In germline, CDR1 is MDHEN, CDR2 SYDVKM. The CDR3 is CASSLGGLNTEAFF. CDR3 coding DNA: TGTGCCAGCAGTTTGGGAGGGCTGAACACTGAAGCTTTCTTT.

CDR3 loop: CASSKVHSSYNEQFF. CDR3 DNA sequence: TGTGCCAGTAGTAAGGTACACAGCTCCTACAATGAGCAGTTCTTC. This sequence joins TRBV19 and TRBJ2-1; no clear D. In germline, CDR1 is LNHDA, CDR2 SQIVND (reference sequence). Trimming left V 4 bases short and J 0 bases short, with 10 bases between. The CDR3 loop spans 15 amino acids.

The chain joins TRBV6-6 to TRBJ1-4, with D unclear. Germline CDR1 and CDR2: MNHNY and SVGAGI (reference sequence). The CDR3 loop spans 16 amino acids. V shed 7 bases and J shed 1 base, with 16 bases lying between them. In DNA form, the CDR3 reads TGTGCCAGCACCAGGTCAGGTTTTGGAACTAATGAAAAACTGTTTTTT. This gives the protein CASTRSGFGTNEKLFF.